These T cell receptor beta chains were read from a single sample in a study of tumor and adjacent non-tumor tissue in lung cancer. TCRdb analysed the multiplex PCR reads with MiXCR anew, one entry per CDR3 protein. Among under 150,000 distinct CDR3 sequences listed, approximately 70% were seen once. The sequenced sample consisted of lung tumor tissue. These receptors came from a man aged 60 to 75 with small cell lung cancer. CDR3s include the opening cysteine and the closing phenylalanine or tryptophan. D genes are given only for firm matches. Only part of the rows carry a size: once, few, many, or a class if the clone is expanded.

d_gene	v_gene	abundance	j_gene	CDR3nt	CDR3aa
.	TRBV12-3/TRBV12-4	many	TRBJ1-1	TGTGCCAGCACCCATATCACAAACACTGAAGCTTTCTTT	CASTHITNTEAFF
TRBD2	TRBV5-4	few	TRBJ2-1	TGTGCCAGCAGCTTGGAGGGGAGGGCCTACAATGAGCAGTTCTTC	CASSLEGRAYNEQFF
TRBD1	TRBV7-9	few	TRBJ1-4	TGTGCCAGCAGCTTAGAACACGGACAGGGTGAAAAACTGTTTTTT	CASSLEHGQGEKLFF
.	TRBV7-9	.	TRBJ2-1	TGTGCCAGCGGTGCTAGCAATGTACAGTTCTTC	CASGASNVQFF
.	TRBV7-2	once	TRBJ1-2	TGTGCCAGCAGCTTATTCCAGGGCTGGGGCTACACCTTC	CASSLFQGWGYTF
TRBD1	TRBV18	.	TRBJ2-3	TGTGTCAGCTCATCACAGGGGATCACAGATACGCAGTATTTT	CVSSSQGITDTQYF
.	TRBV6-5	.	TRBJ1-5	TGTTCCGGCAGCCCCATCGGAGCTAGCACAGATACGCAGCATTTT	CSGSPIGASTDTQHF
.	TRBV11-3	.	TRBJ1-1	TGTGCCAGCACTAAGGAGGGGGGCACTGAGGCTCTCTTT	CASTKEGGTEALF
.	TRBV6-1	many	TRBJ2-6	TGTGCCACGAGCCCAAGGGGTTCTGGGGCCAACGTCCTGACTTTC	CATSPRGSGANVLTF
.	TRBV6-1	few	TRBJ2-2	TGTGCCAGCAGCAGGGCCAGCACCGGGGAGCTGTTTTTT	CASSRASTGELFF
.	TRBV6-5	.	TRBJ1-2	TGTGCCAGCAACGTTAGTGAGGGGTCCTTCTATGGCTACACCTTC	CASNVSEGSFYGYTF
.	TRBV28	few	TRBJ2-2	TGTGCCAGCAGTTTATACAACACCGGGGAGCTGTTTTTT	CASSLYNTGELFF
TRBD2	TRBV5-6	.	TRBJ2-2	TGTGCCAGCAGCTTGGGCGGGAGACTTGCCGGGGAGCTGTTTTTT	CASSLGGRLAGELFF
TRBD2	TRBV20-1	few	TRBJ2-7	TGCAGTGCTAGAGATCTCACCAGCGGGGGGGTCTCCTACGAGCAGTACTTC	CSARDLTSGGVSYEQYF
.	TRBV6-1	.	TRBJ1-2	TGTGTCAGCAGTGGACCCCGGCGGGGGGGAGGGTACTATGGCTACACCTTC	CVSSGPRRGGGYYGYTF
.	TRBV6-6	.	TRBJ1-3	TGTGCCAGCAGGTTACCGCAAAACTCCGGAAACACCATATATTTT	CASRLPQNSGNTIYF
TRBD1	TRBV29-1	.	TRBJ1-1	TGCAGCGTTGGGGGGACAGGGGAGCGGAACACTGAAGCTTTCTTT	CSVGGTGERNTEAFF
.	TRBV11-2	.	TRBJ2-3	TGTGCCAGCAGCGTAGTTACAGGCTTGAACACAGATACGCAGTATTTT	CASSVVTGLNTDTQYF
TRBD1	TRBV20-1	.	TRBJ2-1	TGCAGTGTTAGACCCCCCGGGACAGCCCGCTACAATGAGCACTTCTTC	CSVRPPGTARYNEHFF
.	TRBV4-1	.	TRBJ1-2	TGCGCCAGCAGCCAAGGCCCGGGAGGGGCAGGGTTATATAACTATGGCTACACCTTC	CASSQGPGGAGLYNYGYTF
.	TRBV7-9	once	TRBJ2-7	TGTGCCAGCAGCTTCTCGGGGGAACACTACGAGCAGTACTTC	CASSFSGEHYEQYF
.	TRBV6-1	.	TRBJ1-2	TGTGCCTGCAGTATTGGGGGGGGGGCGCCTGACTATGGCTACACCTTC	CACSIGGGAPDYGYTF
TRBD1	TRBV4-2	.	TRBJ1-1	TGTGCCAGCAGCCAAGAGACAGGGATGAACACTGAAGCTTTCTTT	CASSQETGMNTEAFF
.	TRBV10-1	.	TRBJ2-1	TGCGCCAGCAGTGAGTCCGGGAACTCCTACAATGAGCAGTTCTTC	CASSESGNSYNEQFF
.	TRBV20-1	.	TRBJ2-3	TGCAGTGCTAGGCGGCTAGTGGGACTCTATGCGCAGTATTTT	CSARRLVGLYAQYF
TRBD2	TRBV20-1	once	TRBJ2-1	TGCAGTGCCAGAGAACTAGCGGGACCGGGCAATGAACAGCTCTTC	CSARELAGPGNEQLF
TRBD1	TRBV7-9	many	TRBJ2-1	TGTGCCAGCAGCCCGGGACAGGGTTCCTACAATGAGCAGTTCTTC	CASSPGQGSYNEQFF
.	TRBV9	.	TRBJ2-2	TGTGCCAGTTTCCGACAGTTCGCGAACACCGGGGAGCTGTTTTTT	CASFRQFANTGELFF